This T cell receptor (beta chain) comes out of a study of shared clonotypes between healthy human individuals. This table comes from immunoSEQ multiplex PCR, and its TCRdb copy is limited to in-frame clones, with some not included. The data contain nearly 750,000 clones, about two thirds of them seen just once; the ten biggest clones take up 1.8%. The CDR3 totals 13 residues. V dropped 9 bases and J dropped 8 bases, with 20 bases sitting between them. Germline V gene lookup returns CDR1 LNHNV and CDR2 YYDKDF (reference sequence). This clonotype was sampled from a woman under 40 in good health. Sequenced material: memory CD4+ T cells sorted from blood. The subset: CD45RA-negative fraction. The chain has TRBV15 and TRBJ2-7; possibly TRBD2 for D (6 bases). CDR3 DNA: TGTGCCACGACCGGCGCGGGGACCCTCCAGCAGTACTTC. Translating gives CATTGAGTLQQYF.